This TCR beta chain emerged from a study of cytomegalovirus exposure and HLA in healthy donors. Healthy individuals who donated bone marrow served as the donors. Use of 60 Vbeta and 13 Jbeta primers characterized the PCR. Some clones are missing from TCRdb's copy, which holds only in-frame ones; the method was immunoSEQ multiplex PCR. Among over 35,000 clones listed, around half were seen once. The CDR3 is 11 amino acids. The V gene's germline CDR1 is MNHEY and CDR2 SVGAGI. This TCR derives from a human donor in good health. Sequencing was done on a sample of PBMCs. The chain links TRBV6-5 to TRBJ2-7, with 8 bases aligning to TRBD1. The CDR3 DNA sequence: TGTGCTACAGGGGGGTATTACGAGCAGTACTTC. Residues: CATGGYYEQYF.